This entry describes one TCR beta chain. The data were obtained in a study of T cells and Merkel cell carcinoma outcomes. The repertoire was sequenced with immunoSEQ multiplex PCR; TCRdb's copy has only in-frame clones and lacks some. The table records approximately 6,400 clones, more than 70% of them present only once. There are 16 residues in the CDR3. Per germline, CDR1 SGHRS and CDR2 YFSETQ. Trimming removed 0 bases from V and 0 bases from J, with 9 bases in between. The TCR sequence derives from a human donor with Merkel cell carcinoma. Some clones in this sample may be carry-over from other donors' samples. The genes are TRBV5-1 and TRBJ1-4; D is undetermined. Material for sequencing was tumor tissue from Merkel cell carcinoma. In DNA, the CDR3 is TGCGCCAGCAGCTTGGTCCCCATGACAACTAATGAAAAACTGTTTTTT. This codes for CASSLVPMTTNEKLFF.